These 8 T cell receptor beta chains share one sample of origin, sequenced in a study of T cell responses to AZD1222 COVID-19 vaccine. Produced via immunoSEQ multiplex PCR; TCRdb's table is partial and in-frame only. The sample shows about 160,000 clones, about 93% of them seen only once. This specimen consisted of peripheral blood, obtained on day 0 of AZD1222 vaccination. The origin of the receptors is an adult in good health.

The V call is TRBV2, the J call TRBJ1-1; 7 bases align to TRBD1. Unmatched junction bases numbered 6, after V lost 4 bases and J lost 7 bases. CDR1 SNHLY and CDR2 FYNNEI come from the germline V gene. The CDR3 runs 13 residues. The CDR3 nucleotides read TGTGCCAGCAGTGTTCTAGGACAGGTTGAAGCTTTCTTT. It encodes CASSVLGQVEAFF. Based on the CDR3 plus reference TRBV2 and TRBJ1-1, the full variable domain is EPEVTQTPSHQVTQMGQEVILRCVPISNHLYFYWYRQILGQKVEFLVSFYNNEISEKSEIFDDQFSVERPDGSNFTLKIRSTKLEDSAMYFCASSVLGQVEAFFGQGTRLTVV.

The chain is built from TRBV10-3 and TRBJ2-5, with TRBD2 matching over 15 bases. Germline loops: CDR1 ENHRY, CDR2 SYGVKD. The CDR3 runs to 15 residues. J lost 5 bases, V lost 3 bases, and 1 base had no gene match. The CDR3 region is CAISEGTSGRETQYF. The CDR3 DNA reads TGTGCCATCAGTGAAGGGACTAGCGGGAGGGAGACCCAGTACTTC.

The CDR3 DNA reads TGTGCCAGCAGTTACGGAAACCGACAAGGGGTGTGGGAAGCTTTCTTT. Its protein is CASSYGNRQGVWEAFF. The V and J genes are TRBV6-2 or TRBV6-3 and TRBJ1-1; perhaps TRBD1 as D (5 bases). The CDR3 sequence is 16 residues long. Germline CDR1 MNHEY, CDR2 SVGEGT. Between the trimmed V and J ends, which lost 2 bases and 8 bases, there was a span of 21 bases.

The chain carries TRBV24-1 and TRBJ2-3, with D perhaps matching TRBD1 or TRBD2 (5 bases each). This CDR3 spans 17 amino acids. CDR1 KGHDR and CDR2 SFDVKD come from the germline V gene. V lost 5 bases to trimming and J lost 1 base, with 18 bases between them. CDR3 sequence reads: CATSGGDARWGTDTQYF. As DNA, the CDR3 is TGTGCCACCAGTGGAGGGGATGCTAGGTGGGGCACAGATACGCAGTATTTT.

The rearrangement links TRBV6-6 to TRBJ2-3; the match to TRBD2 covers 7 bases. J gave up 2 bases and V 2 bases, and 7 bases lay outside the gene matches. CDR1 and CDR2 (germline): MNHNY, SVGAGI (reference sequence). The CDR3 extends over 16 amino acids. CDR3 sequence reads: CASSYDPGLPTDTQYF. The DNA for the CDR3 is TGTGCCAGCAGTTACGATCCGGGACTACCCACAGATACGCAGTATTTT.

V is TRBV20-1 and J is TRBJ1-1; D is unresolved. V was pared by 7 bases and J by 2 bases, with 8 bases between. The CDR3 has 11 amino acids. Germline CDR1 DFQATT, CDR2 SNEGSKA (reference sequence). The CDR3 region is CSVFINTEAFF. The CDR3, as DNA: TGCAGTGTATTCATCAACACTGAAGCTTTCTTT.

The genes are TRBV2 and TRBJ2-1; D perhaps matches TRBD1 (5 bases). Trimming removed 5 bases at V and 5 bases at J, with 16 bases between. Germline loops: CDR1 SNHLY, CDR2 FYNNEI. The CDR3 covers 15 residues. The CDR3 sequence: CASSLRVGLDNEQFF. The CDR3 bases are TGTGCCAGCAGTCTTAGAGTGGGGCTAGACAATGAGCAGTTCTTC.

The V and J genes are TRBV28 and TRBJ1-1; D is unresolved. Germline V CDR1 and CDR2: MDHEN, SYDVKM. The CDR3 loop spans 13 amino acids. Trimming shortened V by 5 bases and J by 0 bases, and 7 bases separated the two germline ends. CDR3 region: CASSPYLNTEAFF. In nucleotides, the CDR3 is TGTGCCAGCAGTCCATACCTGAACACTGAAGCTTTCTTT.